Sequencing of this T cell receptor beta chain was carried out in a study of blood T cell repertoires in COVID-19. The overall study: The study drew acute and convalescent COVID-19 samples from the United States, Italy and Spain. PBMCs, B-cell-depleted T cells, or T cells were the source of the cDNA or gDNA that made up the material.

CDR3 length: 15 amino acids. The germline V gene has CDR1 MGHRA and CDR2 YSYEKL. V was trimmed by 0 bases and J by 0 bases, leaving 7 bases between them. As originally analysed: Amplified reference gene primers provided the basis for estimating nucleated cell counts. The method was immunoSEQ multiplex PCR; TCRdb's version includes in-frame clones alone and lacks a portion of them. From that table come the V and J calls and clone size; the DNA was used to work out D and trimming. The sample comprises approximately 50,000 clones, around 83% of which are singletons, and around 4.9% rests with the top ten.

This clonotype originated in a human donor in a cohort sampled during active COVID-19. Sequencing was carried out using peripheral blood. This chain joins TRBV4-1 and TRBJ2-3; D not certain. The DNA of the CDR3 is TGCGCCAGCAGCCAAGACCCCACTAGCACAGATACGCAGTATTTT. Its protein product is CASSQDPTSTDTQYF.